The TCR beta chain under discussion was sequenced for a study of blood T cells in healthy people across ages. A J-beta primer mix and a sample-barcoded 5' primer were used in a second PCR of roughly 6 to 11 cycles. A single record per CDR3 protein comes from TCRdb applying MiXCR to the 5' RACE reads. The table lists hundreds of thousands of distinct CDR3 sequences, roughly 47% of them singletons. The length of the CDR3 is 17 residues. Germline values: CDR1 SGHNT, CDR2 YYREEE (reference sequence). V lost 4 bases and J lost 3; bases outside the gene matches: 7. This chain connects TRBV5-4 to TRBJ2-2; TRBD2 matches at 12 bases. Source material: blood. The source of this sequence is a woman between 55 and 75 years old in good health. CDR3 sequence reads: CASSPRTSGTYTGELFF. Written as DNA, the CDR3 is TGTGCCAGCAGCCCCCGGACTAGCGGGACCTACACCGGGGAGCTGTTTTTT. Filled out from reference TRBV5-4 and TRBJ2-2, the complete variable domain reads ETGVTQSPTHLIKTRGQQVTLRCSSQSGHNTVSWYQQALGQGPQFIFQYYREEENGRGNFPPRFSGLQFPNYSSELNVNALELDDSALYLCASSPRTSGTYTGELFFGEGSRLTVL.